The source of this T cell receptor (beta chain) is a study of blood T cells in healthy people across ages (dated by TCRdb to between 2014 and 2017). In terms of the full investigation: In model experiments, template switching captured about one uniquely barcoded TCR beta cDNA molecule for every two T cells. Using deep sequencing normalized with unique cDNA molecular identifiers, the study measured how TCR beta repertoire diversity changes with age. Donors were grouped into four age groups: young (average roughly 17 years), middle-aged (39), aged (over 55) and long-lived (roughly 80). To avoid experimental bias, donors of different ages were distributed randomly across sequencing lanes. The study analyzed two additional independent replicas of 1 million unique cDNA reads from the same blood draw for two donors, one aged 18 to 29 and one aged 80 or older.

Systemically healthy Caucasian individuals from Russia, around 39 in total and aged roughly 6 to 100 years, were included as donors. Each donor gave around 9.8 milliliters of peripheral blood, collected into EDTA-treated Vacutainer tubes. Ficoll-Paque density-gradient centrifugation was used to isolate PBMCs, with at least 7 million per sample. Total RNA was extracted from PBMCs with Trizol reagent, with at least 6 micrograms obtained per sample. The percentages of naive CD45RAhigh/CD27high T cells were determined by flow cytometry on a PBMC aliquot from every donor. The full study reports these points: Estimates of total diversity based on one million sequenced T cells were considered lower bounds and underestimates. Observed TCR beta diversity correlated strongly with the percentage of naive T cells measured by flow cytometry. Compared with the aged group, the long-lived group had more naive CD4+ T cells, fewer expanded clones and increased TCR diversity, a pattern suggesting age selection. As age increased, observed TCR beta diversity per million T cells dropped in a roughly linear way, and a significant reduction was already evident by age about 36. Donor CMV infection status was unknown, potentially confounding age-related changes in expanded clonotypes. Bulk unsorted PBMC profiling prevented conclusive comparison of naive and antigen-experienced compartments.

As for this clonotype: What this receptor recognizes is not known. It has no much larger one-base neighbor in the sample; base qualities were not kept.

Trimming at the junction amounts to 5 bases on V and 6 bases on J, and the germline ends lie 17 bases apart. Spanning cysteine to phenylalanine, the CDR3 consists of 15 amino acids. Only the CDR3 portion is preserved as DNA: 45 bases, with reading frame beginning at the first base. CDR1 and CDR2 (MDHEN, SYDVKM) derive from the germline V gene. The library was built by means of 5' RACE. Sequenced on an Illumina HiSeq 2500. A second PCR of roughly 7 to 12 cycles was performed with a sample-barcoded 5' primer and a J-beta primer mix. A unique molecular identifier was introduced onto each TCR beta cDNA molecule by a template-switch 5' adaptor carrying 12 random nucleotides. Each sample yielded at least 3 million CDR3-containing paired-end reads. All of the RNA was converted into first-strand cDNA using the Mint cDNA synthesis kit, with a TRBC-specific oligonucleotide serving as the primer. Following uracil-DNA glycosylase treatment, all cDNA underwent a first 18-cycle PCR with the universal primers M1SS and BC2_uni_R. In the original analysis: For normalization, 1 million high-quality reads, each with a distinct molecular identifier, were randomly selected from each sample. Instead of being binned into consensus sequences, reads with shared molecular identifiers were discarded. CDR3 identification, clonotype clustering and error correction used MiTCR with a Q25 quality threshold and the strictest error-elimination algorithm. A nonparametric unseen species model with Euler transformation was used to estimate a lower bound on total TCR beta diversity. TCRdb reprocessing: public reads trimmed at Q25 with fastp, clones called with MiXCR, in-frame beta chains kept. Here each entry gathers all rows of one CDR3 protein and keeps the most common genes and DNA. The V and J calls follow TCRdb's processing rather than the paper's. This sample is represented by about 1.8 million distinct CDR3 sequences; approximately 50% of them were singletons. Over 2% of the sample is taken by the ten largest.

The sequence derives from a woman aged 40 to 50 in good health. The rearranged segments are TRBV28 and TRBJ1-5; TRBD1 is perhaps the D gene, given 5 matching bases. The sample comprised blood. The CDR3 corresponds to CASSPPAGYGQPQHF. The nucleotide sequence reads as follows: TGTGCCAGCAGTCCCCCCGCAGGGTATGGTCAGCCCCAGCATTTT.